This TCR beta chain was identified in a study of T-cell memory formation after mild COVID-19. Broader study findings: Most CD4+ clones that shrank were in CM and EM, while CD8+ ones turned up in EMRA.

TCRdb used MiXCR to reprocess the 5' RACE reads, holding one entry per CDR3 protein. The sample consists of under 250,000 distinct CDR3 sequences, about 11% of them appearing once. Germline values: CDR1 DFQATT, CDR2 SNEGSKA (reference sequence). With 1 base removed from V and 1 base from J, the gap between germline ends came to 10 bases. The CDR3 runs to 14 residues. As for this clonotype: The antigen remains unidentified.

This sequence originates from a man aged 18 to 29 who had mild COVID-19 (a few samples of this study predate the infection). Cell type and time point are not known. Sequencing was done on a sample of PBMCs or a T cell subset sorted from them (not recorded which). The V and J genes are TRBV20-1 and TRBJ2-5; no definite D call. The CDR3: CSARVNQLQETQYF. The CDR3 DNA is TGCAGTGCTAGAGTAAACCAGCTCCAAGAGACCCAGTACTTC.